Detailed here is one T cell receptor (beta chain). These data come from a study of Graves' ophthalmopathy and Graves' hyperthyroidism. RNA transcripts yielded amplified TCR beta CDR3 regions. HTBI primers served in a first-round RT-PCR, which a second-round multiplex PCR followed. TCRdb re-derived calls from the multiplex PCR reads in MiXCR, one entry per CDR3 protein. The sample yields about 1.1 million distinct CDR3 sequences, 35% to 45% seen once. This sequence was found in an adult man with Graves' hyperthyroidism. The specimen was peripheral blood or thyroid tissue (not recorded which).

CDR3 region: CATSARASWETQYF. Here the CDR3 DNA reads TGTGCCACCAGTGCTAGAGCGAGCTGGGAGACCCAGTACTTC. The chain employs TRBV24-1 and TRBJ2-5; unclear D gene. Germline values: CDR1 KGHDR, CDR2 SFDVKD. The CDR3 has 14 residues. V was cut by 5 bases and J by 5 bases, with 14 bases left in between.